This is a list of T cell receptor beta chains from one sample in a study of blood T cell repertoires in COVID-19. Clones were read by immunoSEQ multiplex PCR, and TCRdb kept only the in-frame ones, dropping some. Among 170,000 or so clones listed, more than 70% were seen once. What was sequenced was PBMCs or T cells enriched from blood (not recorded which). Source of these receptors: a middle-aged man who had recovered from COVID-19. CDR3s include the opening cysteine and the closing phenylalanine or tryptophan. Each record gives: V gene, J gene, D gene, clone size, CDR3 protein, CDR3 DNA. The D gene is left open where the match is weak. Only part of the rows carry a size: once, few, many, or a class if the clone is expanded.

TRBV11-2	TRBJ1-3	-	-	CASSLPGAGNTIYF	TGTGCCAGCAGCTTACCAGGGGCTGGAAACACCATATATTTT
TRBV7-9	TRBJ1-2	-	-	CASSFVGVYYGYTF	TGTGCCAGCAGCTTTGTCGGGGTGTACTATGGCTACACCTTC
TRBV27	TRBJ2-7	TRBD1	-	CASSSTTGSEQYF	TGTGCCAGCAGTTCAACGACAGGGAGCGAGCAGTACTTC
TRBV13	TRBJ2-7	TRBD1	-	CASSSRDRGAYEQYF	TGTGCCAGCAGCTCCCGGGACAGGGGCGCCTACGAGCAGTACTTC
TRBV6-5	TRBJ1-1	TRBD1	-	CASRQGSPNTEAFF	TGTGCCAGCCGACAGGGATCCCCGAACACTGAAGCTTTCTTT
TRBV6-5	TRBJ2-2	-	-	CASSHPRGEAGELFF	TGTGCCAGCAGTCACCCCAGGGGTGAAGCCGGGGAGCTGTTTTTT
TRBV6-5	TRBJ2-3	-	-	CASSYPPGAGGYTQYF	TGTGCCAGCAGTTACCCCCCGGGGGCAGGGGGGTATACGCAGTATTTT
TRBV24-1	TRBJ2-7	TRBD1	-	CATSDRTGGSSYEQYF	TGTGCCACCAGTGATCGGACAGGGGGAAGCTCCTACGAGCAGTACTTC
TRBV24-1	TRBJ1-2	-	-	CATSDLKGEHGYTF	TGTGCCACCAGTGATTTGAAGGGAGAGCATGGCTACACCTTC
TRBV19	TRBJ2-3	-	-	CASKIAASTDTQYF	TGTGCCAGTAAAATAGCGGCAAGCACAGATACGCAGTATTTT
TRBV6-2/TRBV6-3	TRBJ1-1	-	-	CASSYSMEVEAFF	TGTGCCAGCAGTTACTCGATGGAGGTAGAAGCTTTCTTT
TRBV11-2	TRBJ2-1	-	-	CASSLEASSYNEQFF	TGTGCCAGCAGCTTAGAGGCCAGCTCCTACAATGAGCAGTTCTTC
TRBV27	TRBJ1-6	-	few	CASTPGFNNSPLHF	TGTGCCAGCACTCCAGGGTTTAATAATTCACCCCTCCACTTT
TRBV5-8	TRBJ1-2	TRBD1	-	CASSSRTGGGTF	TGTGCCAGCAGCTCGCGTACAGGGGGAGGCACCTTC
TRBV14	TRBJ2-7	TRBD2	few	CASSSQGLAGVFEQYF	TGTGCCAGCAGCTCTCAGGGACTAGCGGGAGTATTCGAGCAGTACTTC
TRBV24-1	TRBJ2-3	-	-	CATSDPGTRGTDTQYF	TGTGCCACCAGTGACCCCGGGACACGAGGCACAGATACGCAGTATTTT
TRBV7-9	TRBJ1-1	-	-	CASSPQSGGYTEAFF	TGTGCCAGCAGCCCCCAGTCTGGAGGTTACACTGAAGCTTTCTTT
TRBV5-1	TRBJ1-1	-	-	CASSSTQGTGTEAFF	TGCGCCAGCAGCTCGACTCAGGGTACGGGCACTGAAGCTTTCTTT
TRBV7-2	TRBJ2-1	TRBD2	-	CASSLSGGRGNEQFF	TGTGCCAGCAGCTTAAGCGGCGGGAGGGGAAATGAGCAGTTCTTC
TRBV18	TRBJ1-1	-	-	CASSPWEKTPEAFF	TGTGCCAGCTCACCATGGGAGAAGACCCCTGAAGCTTTCTTT
TRBV6-5	TRBJ2-7	TRBD2	-	CASRIAGALYEQYF	TGTGCCAGCAGGATAGCGGGGGCCCTATACGAGCAGTACTTC
TRBV30	TRBJ1-2	-	-	CAWDYPGKGDGYTF	TGTGCCTGGGACTACCCCGGAAAAGGGGATGGCTACACCTTC
TRBV4-1	TRBJ2-3	TRBD2	-	CASSQSKLAGAADTQYF	TGCGCCAGCAGCCAATCGAAACTAGCGGGAGCTGCAGATACGCAGTATTTT
TRBV27	TRBJ1-1	TRBD1	-	CASTGTGGLHTEAFF	TGTGCCAGCACCGGGACAGGGGGTTTACACACTGAAGCTTTCTTT
TRBV9	TRBJ1-1	TRBD1	-	CASSVGGTGDRTEAFF	TGTGCCAGCAGCGTAGGGGGGACAGGGGATCGTACTGAAGCTTTCTTT
TRBV9	TRBJ1-6	TRBD1	once	CASSVGDSQGAPLHF	TGTGCCAGCAGCGTAGGGGACAGTCAGGGGGCACCCCTCCACTTT
TRBV12-3/TRBV12-4	TRBJ1-2	-	-	CASSPGGGYTF	TGTGCCAGCAGTCCCGGGGGAGGCTACACCTTC
TRBV11-3	TRBJ1-1	TRBD1	-	CATGETGTENTEAFF	TGTGCCACCGGCGAAACCGGGACAGAGAACACTGAAGCTTTCTTT
TRBV5-1	TRBJ2-2	TRBD2	-	CASSPLAGGAAGELFF	TGCGCCAGCAGCCCACTAGCGGGAGGCGCAGCCGGGGAGCTGTTTTTT
TRBV2	TRBJ2-2	-	once	CASGGLSRAGELFF	TGTGCCAGCGGCGGACTAAGCCGCGCCGGGGAGCTGTTTTTT
TRBV9	TRBJ2-1	-	-	CASSVSSGKSVREQFF	TGTGCCAGCAGCGTTTCTTCAGGGAAGAGTGTTCGTGAGCAGTTCTTC
TRBV5-5	TRBJ1-1	-	-	CASSFQDNKNTEAFF	TGTGCCAGCAGCTTTCAGGACAACAAAAACACTGAAGCTTTCTTT
TRBV2	TRBJ2-1	-	once	CASMEGTYNEQFF	TGTGCCAGCATGGAGGGAACCTACAATGAGCAGTTCTTC
TRBV5-1	TRBJ1-1	-	once	CASSRSPQGPVEAFF	TGCGCCAGCAGCCGAAGCCCACAGGGTCCGGTTGAAGCTTTCTTT
TRBV19	TRBJ1-1	TRBD1	once	CASMVGQMNTEAFF	TGTGCCAGTATGGTGGGACAGATGAACACTGAAGCTTTCTTT
TRBV19	TRBJ1-1	TRBD1	-	CASSIRQGLGVGTEAFF	TGTGCCAGTAGTATAAGACAGGGCTTAGGGGTAGGGACTGAAGCTTTCTTT
TRBV7-3	TRBJ1-1	-	many	CASSLSTFAVVNTEAFF	TGTGCCAGCAGCTTAAGCACCTTTGCGGTCGTGAACACTGAAGCTTTCTTT
TRBV7-9	TRBJ1-1	-	-	CASSPDSNTEAFF	TGTGCCAGCAGCCCGGACAGCAACACTGAAGCTTTCTTT
TRBV2	TRBJ2-7	TRBD2	-	CASSGTGRVRYEQYF	TGTGCCAGCAGTGGGACTGGGAGGGTTCGCTACGAGCAGTACTTC
TRBV30	TRBJ1-5	-	-	CAWSLTAGGKPQHF	TGTGCCTGGAGTCTCACAGCCGGGGGGAAGCCCCAGCATTTT
TRBV5-4	TRBJ1-4	-	-	CASSSDSSTNEKLFF	TGTGCCAGCAGCTCCGACAGCTCAACTAATGAAAAACTGTTTTTT
TRBV7-9	TRBJ1-5	-	-	CASSSDLGLNQPQHF	TGTGCCAGCAGCTCTGACTTGGGACTCAATCAGCCCCAGCATTTT
TRBV2	TRBJ1-6	-	-	CASSEGQANSPLHF	TGTGCCAGCAGTGAAGGACAGGCTAATTCACCCCTCCACTTT
TRBV11-3	TRBJ2-3	-	-	CASSPSETADTQYF	TGTGCCAGCAGCCCGAGCGAGACAGCAGATACGCAGTATTTT
TRBV27	TRBJ1-4	-	-	CASSPTAGGYEKLFF	TGTGCCAGCAGTCCGACGGCGGGGGGCTATGAAAAACTGTTTTTT
TRBV7-6	TRBJ2-3	TRBD2	-	CASSLALPSGGTDTQYF	TGTGCCAGCAGCTTAGCCCTTCCTAGCGGGGGTACAGATACGCAGTATTTT
TRBV28	TRBJ1-2	-	-	CASSLGGAGYGYTF	TGTGCCAGCAGTTTGGGGGGGGCGGGCTATGGCTACACCTTC
TRBV3-1/TRBV3-2	TRBJ2-5	TRBD2	-	CASSQLAGGQETQYF	TGTGCCAGCAGCCAGCTAGCGGGAGGTCAAGAGACCCAGTACTTC
TRBV27	TRBJ1-5	TRBD1	-	CASSLLSPGDRASDQPQHF	TGTGCCAGCAGTTTATTGTCGCCGGGGGACAGGGCTTCTGATCAGCCCCAGCATTTT
TRBV2	TRBJ1-5	-	-	CASSEDKLSNQPQHF	TGTGCCAGCAGCGAGGACAAGCTTAGCAATCAGCCCCAGCATTTT
TRBV12-3/TRBV12-4	TRBJ2-5	TRBD2	once	CASSRTSQETQYF	TGTGCCAGCAGCCGGACTAGCCAAGAGACCCAGTACTTC
TRBV5-1	TRBJ1-6	TRBD1	-	CASSFTGTASNSPLHF	TGCGCCAGCAGCTTTACCGGGACAGCAAGTAATTCACCCCTCCACTTT
TRBV19	TRBJ1-5	TRBD1	-	CASSPRTGTVGNQPQHF	TGTGCCAGTAGTCCCCGGACAGGGACAGTTGGCAATCAGCCCCAGCATTTT
TRBV5-1	TRBJ1-1	-	once	CASSLVVGAEAFF	TGCGCCAGCAGCTTGGTTGTCGGAGCTGAAGCTTTCTTT